The 26 T cell receptor beta chains below all came from one sample that was sequenced in a study of shared clonotypes between healthy human individuals. Profiling relied on immunoSEQ multiplex PCR, and the TCRdb table lists in-frame clones only, not all of them. Of about 1 million clones in the sample, around 74% are singletons; the top ten hold about 1.4%. The specimen was memory CD4+ T cells sorted from blood. Sample subset: CD45RA-negative fraction. The source of these receptors is a man aged 18 to 29 in good health.

The rearrangement uses TRBV10-3 and TRBJ2-3; 16 nucleotides match TRBD2. Germline lookup yields CDR1 ENHRY and CDR2 SYGVKD. This CDR3 is built from 17 residues. V trimming: 10 bases; J trimming: 3 bases; junction bases outside the gene matches: 10. The CDR3 region has the DNA TGTGCCACCAATGCCGGGACTAGCGGGGGGGGGACAGATACGCAGTATTTT. Translation gives CATNAGTSGGGTDTQYF.

This sequence joins TRBV9 and TRBJ2-7; maybe TRBD1 (6 bases). The CDR3 has 15 residues. V gave up 0 bases and J gave up 2 bases, with 12 bases separating them. Germline V gene sequence: CDR1 SGDLS, CDR2 YYNGEE. CDR3 DNA sequence: TGTGCCAGCAGCGTAGAGGTGGGGACAACCTACGAGCAGTACTTC. Translating it yields CASSVEVGTTYEQYF.

The V gene is TRBV27, the J gene TRBJ1-1; 7 nucleotides agree with TRBD1. Per the germline V gene, CDR1 is MNHEY and CDR2 is SMNVEV (reference sequence). The CDR3 is 15 residues long. The V gene end was trimmed by 6 bases and the J gene end by 11 bases; junction bases not matched to a gene: 18. CDR3 nucleotides: TGTGCCAGCAGACCTGAGGGGGCCCCTGGGTCTTGGGCTTTCTTT. Amino acid sequence: CASRPEGAPGSWAFF.

V is TRBV11-3 and J is TRBJ2-3; 15 bases agree with TRBD2. This CDR3 is 16 amino acids long. Germline-derived CDR1 and CDR2 are SGHNT and YENEEA. The V gene end was trimmed by 4 bases and the J gene end by 3 bases; junction bases not matched to a gene: 2. The CDR3 sequence: CASSSGLAGGTDTQYF. For the CDR3, the DNA is TGTGCCAGCAGCTCGGGACTAGCGGGGGGAACAGATACGCAGTATTTT.

V is TRBV4-2 and J is TRBJ2-5, with D perhaps being TRBD1 or TRBD2 (5 bases each). CDR3 size: 14 residues. Germline V gene sequence: CDR1 LGHNA, CDR2 YNFKEQ. Trimming took off 0 bases at V and 5 bases at J, with 10 bases between the two ends. As DNA, the CDR3 is TGTGCCAGCAGCCAAGATAGGGGCGGGGAGACCCAGTACTTC. It translates to CASSQDRGGETQYF.

The V call is TRBV28, the J call TRBJ2-5, with D unresolved. The CDR3 spans 14 residues. Trimming shortened V by 4 bases and J by 2 bases, and 11 bases separated the two germline ends. CDR1 is MDHEN, CDR2 SYDVKM, per germline. As DNA, the CDR3 is TGTGCCAGCAGTTCTCGGGTGTTTCAAGAGACCCAGTACTTC. This encodes CASSSRVFQETQYF.

The chain joins TRBV18 to TRBJ2-2; D unresolved. The CDR3 totals 14 residues. Between the trimmed V and J ends, which lost 2 bases and 7 bases, there was a span of 11 bases. CDR1 KGHSH and CDR2 LQKENI come from the germline V gene. CDR3 in DNA: TGTGCCAGCTCACCAAGGACGGCCATCGGGGAGCTGTTTTTT. The encoded protein is CASSPRTAIGELFF.

The chain recombines TRBV10-1 with TRBJ2-7; TRBD2 aligns across 8 bases. The CDR3 has 14 amino acids. J gave up 2 bases and V 6 bases, and 6 bases lay outside the gene matches. Germline CDR1 reads WNHNN; CDR2 reads SYGVQD (reference sequence). The CDR3 is CASSPAGAPYEQYF. The CDR3, as DNA: TGCGCCAGCAGCCCAGCGGGAGCCCCCTACGAGCAGTACTTC.

The rearrangement joins TRBV21-1 to TRBJ2-4; the D call TRBD2 from the table was never checked on the DNA. TRBV21-1 is termed a pseudogene. The CDR3 has 16 amino acids. The CDR3 DNA reads as TGTGCCAGCAGCATTTCCCCGGGGGAAACCAAAAACATTCAGTACTTC. This codes for CASSISPGETKNIQYF.

This clone has a handful of counts. The DNA for the CDR3 is TGTGCCAGCAGCTTACGGGGGAGGGCCTTGGCCGGGGAGCTGTTTTTT. It yields the protein CASSLRGRALAGELFF. The chain carries TRBV7-9 and TRBJ2-2; 7 bases are a match to TRBD2. This CDR3 is 16 amino acids long. The ends lost 2 bases at V and 6 bases at J; junction bases unmatched: 9. CDR1 and CDR2 from the germline V gene are SEHNR and FQNEAQ (reference sequence).

The chain recombines TRBV5-6 with TRBJ1-6; D may be TRBD1 (5 bases). Germline CDR1 reads SGHDT; CDR2 reads YYEEEE. This CDR3 is built from 12 residues. V was shortened by 1 base and J by 11 bases, with 7 bases between the two germline ends. The CDR3 here is CASSLRGPPLHF. For the CDR3, the DNA is TGTGCCAGCAGCTTGCGGGGACCACCCCTCCACTTT.

The chain uses TRBV5-1 and TRBJ2-1; 10 bases align to TRBD2. J lost 7 bases, V lost 0 bases, and 4 bases had no gene match. CDR1 and CDR2 (germline): SGHRS, YFSETQ. CDR3 length: 15 amino acids. For the CDR3, the DNA is TGCGCCAGCAGCTTGGTGAGCGGGGGGGCGAATGAGCAGTTCTTC. Protein: CASSLVSGGANEQFF.

V and J are TRBV6-5 and TRBJ2-7; TRBD2 might be the D (6 bases). The CDR3 consists of 15 residues. Looked up from germline, CDR1 is MNHEY and CDR2 is SVGAGI. The ends were cut back, 1 base at V and 0 bases at J, with 10 bases in the middle. The CDR3 DNA reads as TGTGCCAGCAGTTACTTCGGGGGTACCTCCTACGAGCAGTACTTC. Its protein is CASSYFGGTSYEQYF.

This clone was observed a handful of times. The chain has TRBV9 and TRBJ2-3, with 10 bases that match TRBD2. The CDR3 has 17 residues. Germline V gives CDR1 SGDLS, CDR2 YYNGEE. Trimming removed 0 bases from V and 1 base from J; junction bases left unmatched: 5. The chain's CDR3 is CASSVDTGTSGTDTQYF. The CDR3 coding sequence is TGTGCCAGCAGCGTAGACACAGGGACTAGCGGCACAGATACGCAGTATTTT.

Of note for this clone: The same CDR3 can be traced to other DNA sequences in this sample. The V and J genes are TRBV20-1 and TRBJ1-1, with a tentative D call TRBD1 (6 bases). Germline CDR1 reads DFQATT; CDR2 reads SNEGSKA (reference sequence). The CDR3 consists of 11 residues. Trimming removed 5 bases at V and 5 bases at J, with 9 bases between. The CDR3 DNA reads as TGCAGTGCTTATACAGGGACTGAAGCTTTCTTT. Its protein product is CSAYTGTEAFF.

CDR3 coding DNA: TGCAGTGCAGCCCTCTTGCAGTACTTC. Its translation: CSAALLQYF. The gene calls are TRBV20-1 and TRBJ2-7; D unresolved. V lost 6 bases to trimming and J lost 9 bases, with 9 bases between them. The CDR3 has 9 amino acids. Germline V gene sequence: CDR1 DFQATT, CDR2 SNEGSKA (reference sequence).

The V gene is TRBV5-1, the J gene TRBJ2-3, with D hard to call. Per the germline V gene, CDR1 is SGHRS and CDR2 is YFSETQ. Trimming shortened V by 0 bases and J by 3 bases, and 8 bases separated the two germline ends. CDR3 length: 14 amino acids. The CDR3 reads CASSLEGQTDTQYF. CDR3 DNA: TGCGCCAGCAGCTTGGAGGGTCAAACAGATACGCAGTATTTT. The whole variable domain, filled in from reference TRBV5-1 and TRBJ2-3, reads KAGVTQTPRYLIKTRGQQVTLSCSPISGHRSVSWYQQTPGQGLQFLFEYFSETQRNKGNFPGRFSGRQFSNSRSEMNVSTLELGDSALYLCASSLEGQTDTQYFGPGTRLTVL.

The chain uses TRBV6-1 and TRBJ1-5, with no clear D. The V gene lost 7 bases and the J gene lost 4 bases, with 11 bases spanning the gap. The V gene's germline CDR1 is MNHNS and CDR2 SASEGT. The CDR3 sequence is 13 residues long. In nucleotides, the CDR3 is TGTGCCAGCATTTCGACGGGGAATCAGCCCCAGCATTTT. Protein product: CASISTGNQPQHF.

The chain is built from TRBV7-2 and TRBJ2-7; D is undetermined. Germline V gene sequence: CDR1 SGHTA, CDR2 FQGNSA. V lost 4 bases and J lost 2, with 6 bases in between. This CDR3 has 12 residues. CDR3 sequence: CASSSNPYEQYF. CDR3 nucleotides: TGTGCCAGCAGCTCGAACCCCTACGAGCAGTACTTC.

The chain employs TRBV27 and TRBJ1-4; tentative D call: TRBD1 (5 bases). Germline CDR1 is MNHEY and CDR2 is SMNVEV (reference sequence). The length of the CDR3 is 15 residues. Trimming stripped 4 bases from V and 4 bases from J, with 13 bases between. CDR3 in amino acids: CASSSLGQINEKLFF. CDR3 bases: TGTGCCAGCAGTTCTCTCGGACAAATTAATGAAAAACTGTTTTTT.

The chain combines TRBV15 with TRBJ2-2, with TRBD1 identical over 7 bases. Germline V gene sequence: CDR1 LNHNV, CDR2 YYDKDF (reference sequence). V shed 2 bases, J shed 1 base, and the junction held 10 bases outside the gene matches. The CDR3 sequence is 18 residues long. CDR3 loop: CATSRHHSTGLNTGELFF. For the CDR3, the DNA is TGTGCCACCAGCAGACATCATTCGACAGGGTTGAACACCGGGGAGCTGTTTTTT.

The CDR3 region is CASSLGLAVNTQYF. The CDR3, as DNA: TGTGCCAGCAGCCTCGGACTAGCGGTGAATACGCAGTATTTT. The genes are TRBV7-2 and TRBJ2-3; 10 positions agree with TRBD2. Germline V gives CDR1 SGHTA, CDR2 FQGNSA. The CDR3 covers 14 residues. V gave up 5 bases and J gave up 7 bases; unmatched junction bases: 6.

This clone was counted a single time. The chain links TRBV4-3 to TRBJ2-3; 8 positions match TRBD1. V trimming: 2 bases; J trimming: 5 bases; junction bases outside the gene matches: 6. Germline CDR1 is LGHNA and CDR2 is YSLEER. The CDR3 length is 15 residues. CDR3 sequence reads: CASSQLQGARDTQYF. CDR3 nucleotide sequence: TGCGCCAGCAGCCAACTTCAGGGGGCCAGAGATACGCAGTATTTT.

The chain is built from TRBV7-2 and TRBJ1-1; D is perhaps TRBD1 (5 bases). V lost 8 bases and J lost 8, with 18 bases in between. There are 13 residues in the CDR3. CDR1 is SGHTA and CDR2 is FQGNSA in the germline V gene. Here the CDR3 DNA reads TGTGCCAGCCCACCTTCCCCGGGACGGGAAGCTTTCTTT. Protein: CASPPSPGREAFF. Using reference TRBV7-2 and TRBJ1-1 for the parts outside the CDR3, the full variable domain is GAGVSQSPSNKVTEKGKDVELRCDPISGHTALYWYRQSLGQGLEFLIYFQGNSAPDKSGLPSDRFSAERTGGSVSTLTIQRTQQEDSAVYLCASPPSPGREAFFGQGTRLTVV.

CDR3 coding DNA: TGTGCCATCAAGGGACAGGGTATAGGTAACTATGGCTACACCTTC. This translates into CAIKGQGIGNYGYTF. This rearrangement joins TRBV10-3 to TRBJ1-2, with TRBD1 matching over 9 bases. The CDR3 has 15 amino acids. After removal of 7 bases from V and 1 base from J, the junction contained 7 bases not matched to a gene. Germline lookup yields CDR1 ENHRY and CDR2 SYGVKD.

This sequence joins TRBV5-8 and TRBJ2-3; no firm D call. The V end was cut by 0 bases, the J end by 2 bases, with 10 bases between. The germline CDR1 and CDR2 sequences are SGHTS and YDEGEE. This CDR3 region has 15 residues. CDR3 DNA: TGTGCCAGCAGCTTGGAAGTGACATTCACAGATACGCAGTATTTT. It yields the protein CASSLEVTFTDTQYF.